This T cell receptor (beta chain) was found in a study of T-cell reconstitution after alpha-beta-depleted transplantation in children. Study-level results: When one year had passed after transplant, most T-cell counts and diversity came from newly produced T cells.

Germline CDR1 and CDR2: SGHRS and YFSETQ. Unmatched junction bases numbered 3, after V lost 7 bases and J lost 1 base. The CDR3 has 13 residues. TCRbeta library preparation incorporated unique molecular identifiers. TCRdb called the PCR reads again in MiXCR, with one record for every CDR3 protein. The data contain around 240,000 distinct CDR3 sequences, 7.5% to 9.5% of them singletons. This clonotype was seen many times. Its target is not known. The rearrangement uses TRBV5-1 and TRBJ1-1; TRBD1 matches at 8 bases. The source is a male patient younger than 18 who had a stem cell transplant for acute lymphoblastic leukemia, so the T cells may come from the graft donor. This specimen consisted of PBMCs, mostly from graft donor cells, obtained 180 days after TCRalphabeta/CD19-depleted stem cell transplant. The CDR3 loop reads CASGQGANTEAFF. The CDR3 DNA reads as TGCGCCAGCGGACAGGGAGCGAACACTGAAGCTTTCTTT.